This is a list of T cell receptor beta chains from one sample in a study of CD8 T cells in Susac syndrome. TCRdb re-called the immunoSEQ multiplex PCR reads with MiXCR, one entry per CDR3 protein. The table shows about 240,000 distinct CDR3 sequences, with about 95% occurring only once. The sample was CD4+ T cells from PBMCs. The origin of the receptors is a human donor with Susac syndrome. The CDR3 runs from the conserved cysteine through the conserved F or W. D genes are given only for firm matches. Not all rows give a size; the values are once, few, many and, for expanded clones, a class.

CDR3nt: TGCAGTGCTGGGACGGCAGATACGCAGTATTTT
CDR3aa: CSAGTADTQYF
d_gene: .
v_gene: TRBV20-1
j_gene: TRBJ2-3
abundance: .

CDR3nt: TGCGCCAGTCGGGACACTTACTCTGGGGCCAACGTCCTGACTTTC
CDR3aa: CASRDTYSGANVLTF
d_gene: .
v_gene: TRBV5-1
j_gene: TRBJ2-6
abundance: .

CDR3nt: TGCAGTCCCGACGGAGGGGGGGGCAATCAGCCCCAGCATTTT
CDR3aa: CSPDGGGGNQPQHF
d_gene: .
v_gene: TRBV20-1
j_gene: TRBJ1-5
abundance: .

CDR3nt: TGTGCCAGCAGCTTAGTATCAGCTAACTATGGCTACACCTTC
CDR3aa: CASSLVSANYGYTF
d_gene: .
v_gene: TRBV7-9
j_gene: TRBJ1-2
abundance: .

CDR3nt: TGCAGCGCCCAACAAGGGGTGGAGTATGGCTACACCTTC
CDR3aa: CSAQQGVEYGYTF
d_gene: .
v_gene: TRBV29-1
j_gene: TRBJ1-2
abundance: .

CDR3nt: TGCAGTGCTAGAGAGCACGGGAGTCCGAAAGATACGCAGTATTTT
CDR3aa: CSAREHGSPKDTQYF
d_gene: .
v_gene: TRBV20-1
j_gene: TRBJ2-3
abundance: .

CDR3nt: TGCAGTGCCCAGAGGGCAGTTGTGGAGCAGTACTTC
CDR3aa: CSAQRAVVEQYF
d_gene: .
v_gene: TRBV20-1
j_gene: TRBJ2-7
abundance: .

CDR3nt: TGCAGCGTTGCACGGGAACCTGGAAACACCATATATTTT
CDR3aa: CSVAREPGNTIYF
d_gene: .
v_gene: TRBV29-1
j_gene: TRBJ1-3
abundance: once

CDR3nt: TGTGCCAGCAGCTTAGGACGGGAGGGCTATGGCTACACCTTC
CDR3aa: CASSLGREGYGYTF
d_gene: .
v_gene: TRBV7-9
j_gene: TRBJ1-2
abundance: .

CDR3nt: TGCAGTGCTAGAGAGGGACGACCGAGGAGGGAGCAGTACTTC
CDR3aa: CSAREGRPRREQYF
d_gene: .
v_gene: TRBV20-1
j_gene: TRBJ2-7
abundance: .

CDR3nt: TGTGCCAGCACTCCGGGACTAGCGGCCGGAGCTAGAAACATTCAGTACTTC
CDR3aa: CASTPGLAAGARNIQYF
d_gene: TRBD2
v_gene: TRBV25-1
j_gene: TRBJ2-4
abundance: .

CDR3nt: TGTGCCAGCAGCCAAGCGGGGAGTTCCTACGAGCAGTACTTC
CDR3aa: CASSQAGSSYEQYF
d_gene: .
v_gene: TRBV3-1
j_gene: TRBJ2-7
abundance: .

CDR3nt: TGCAGTGCAAGGACTAGCGGAGCGGGGGGCTACGAGCAGTACTTC
CDR3aa: CSARTSGAGGYEQYF
d_gene: TRBD2
v_gene: TRBV20-1
j_gene: TRBJ2-7
abundance: once

CDR3nt: TGTGCCAGCAGCGTAGCGGGGGGGGGCAATCAGCCCCAGCATTTT
CDR3aa: CASSVAGGGNQPQHF
d_gene: .
v_gene: TRBV9
j_gene: TRBJ1-5
abundance: .

CDR3nt: TGTGCCAGCAGCACCGGACGGAGCAATCAGCCCCAGCATTTT
CDR3aa: CASSTGRSNQPQHF
d_gene: .
v_gene: TRBV11-1
j_gene: TRBJ1-5
abundance: .

CDR3nt: TGCAGTGCGTACCCGGACGAGGGAAACACCATATATTTT
CDR3aa: CSAYPDEGNTIYF
d_gene: .
v_gene: TRBV20-1
j_gene: TRBJ1-3
abundance: .

CDR3nt: TGCAGCGGGCTAGCGGGAGGCACAGATACGCAGTATTTT
CDR3aa: CSGLAGGTDTQYF
d_gene: TRBD2
v_gene: TRBV29-1
j_gene: TRBJ2-3
abundance: .

CDR3nt: TGTGCCAGCACCGGGCCGAACACCGGGGAGCTGTTTTTT
CDR3aa: CASTGPNTGELFF
d_gene: .
v_gene: TRBV27
j_gene: TRBJ2-2
abundance: .

CDR3nt: TGTGCCAGCAGTCTCAGCCCCCTCCAAGAGACCCAGTACTTC
CDR3aa: CASSLSPLQETQYF
d_gene: .
v_gene: TRBV3-1
j_gene: TRBJ2-5
abundance: .

CDR3nt: TGTGCCAGCAGTTTGGGACACGTTGGGAATCAGCCCCAGCATTTT
CDR3aa: CASSLGHVGNQPQHF
d_gene: .
v_gene: TRBV12-3/TRBV12-4
j_gene: TRBJ1-5
abundance: .

CDR3nt: TGTGCCAGCAACCTACAAGGACAGGCCGGCTACGAGCAGTACTTC
CDR3aa: CASNLQGQAGYEQYF
d_gene: TRBD1
v_gene: TRBV28
j_gene: TRBJ2-7
abundance: once

CDR3nt: TGTGCCAGCAGCTTACAGGCGGGGACCCAGTACTTC
CDR3aa: CASSLQAGTQYF
d_gene: .
v_gene: TRBV11-2
j_gene: TRBJ2-5
abundance: .